This TCR beta chain was identified in a study of identical twins. Overall study results and limits: The more abundant beta clonotypes in cord blood had fewer insertions, and memory repertoires did not show this. Out-of-frame alpha sequences that twins shared showed excess low generation probability. Cross-sectional statistical analysis, not tracking of the same donors, underpinned the conclusions.

Regarding this clonotype: Its antigen is not identified.

TCRdb independently ran MiXCR on the 5' RACE reads; one entry per CDR3 protein. The data contain 1.5 million to 2 million distinct CDR3 sequences, roughly 35% of them singletons. Trimming cost V 1 base and J 7 bases; bases outside gene matches: 5. CDR1 and CDR2 (germline): SGHDT, YYEEEE. CDR3 length equals 14 residues. This chain links TRBV5-6 with TRBJ2-5, with TRBD1 matching 9 bases. This clonotype originated in a newborn girl in good health. Sequencing input: cord blood. CDR3 loop: CASSLRTGAGTQYF. DNA of the CDR3: TGTGCCAGCAGCTTGAGGACAGGGGCCGGGACCCAGTACTTC.